Shown below are 20 T cell receptor beta chains from a single sample sequenced in a study of blood T cell repertoires in COVID-19. Data came from immunoSEQ multiplex PCR; TCRdb stores just in-frame clones and leaves some out. The repertoire holds about 360,000 clones, with approximately 87% as singletons. Specimen: PBMCs or T cells enriched from blood (not recorded which). These TCRs come from a man aged 40-49 years in a cohort exposed to, infected with or recovered from COVID-19 (not recorded which).

The V and J genes are TRBV28 and TRBJ1-1, with unresolved D. The CDR3 is made up of 15 amino acids. Looked up from germline, CDR1 is MDHEN and CDR2 is SYDVKM. The V gene lost 6 bases and the J gene lost 1 base, with 15 bases spanning the gap. The DNA for the CDR3 is TGTGCCAGCAGCGATACGGACTCACGGAACACTGAAGCTTTCTTT. Residues: CASSDTDSRNTEAFF.

The rearrangement links TRBV10-3 to TRBJ1-1; no clear D. This CDR3 spans 13 amino acids. The V end lost 3 bases, the J end lost 1 base, and 6 bases lay between the germline ends. CDR1 and CDR2 from the germline V gene are ENHRY and SYGVKD. In DNA form, the CDR3 reads TGTGCCATCAGTGATCTCGGGAACACTGAAGCTTTCTTT. Encoded protein: CAISDLGNTEAFF.

The chain links TRBV7-9 to TRBJ2-7; unclear D gene. This CDR3 comprises 13 residues. Germline V gene data show CDR1 as SEHNR and CDR2 as FQNEAQ (reference sequence). V was cut by 3 bases and J by 0 bases, with 6 bases left in between. The CDR3 coding sequence is TGTGCCAGCAGCTTCTACGTCTCCTACGAGCAGTACTTC. Translated, it gives CASSFYVSYEQYF.

The J gene is TRBJ1-1, the V gene TRBV3-1 (or the pseudogene TRBV3-2); no reliable D call. V gave up 0 bases and J gave up 1 base, with 12 bases separating them. The CDR3 is 16 amino acids. Germline V CDR1 and CDR2: LGHDT, YNNKEL (reference sequence). CDR3 region: CASSQDRAGENTEAFF. CDR3 sequence (DNA): TGTGCCAGCAGCCAAGATCGGGCCGGGGAGAACACTGAAGCTTTCTTT.

The chain recombines TRBV7-2 with TRBJ2-3; 14 bases match TRBD2. CDR3 size: 18 residues. The junction had 8 bases not matched to a gene; V was cut back by 5 bases and J by 1 base. From germline, CDR1 is SGHTA and CDR2 FQGNSA. Here the CDR3 reads CASSRRLAGGLGTDTQYF. CDR3 nucleotide sequence: TGTGCCAGCAGCAGAAGACTAGCGGGAGGGCTCGGCACAGATACGCAGTATTTT.

This rearrangement joins TRBV5-1 to TRBJ2-5; TRBD2 aligns across 16 bases. The CDR3 runs to 17 residues. Germline V gene lookup returns CDR1 SGHRS and CDR2 YFSETQ. Trimming removed 4 bases from V and 5 bases from J; junction bases left unmatched: 8. The CDR3 bases are TGCGCCAGCAGCGCCGGGACTAGCGGGAGGGCCCGGGAGACCCAGTACTTC. Its translation: CASSAGTSGRARETQYF.

The V call is TRBV5-1, the J call TRBJ2-1; D uncertain. This CDR3 spans 14 amino acids. Germline lookup yields CDR1 SGHRS and CDR2 YFSETQ. Trimming removed 1 base from V and 7 bases from J, with 12 bases in between. In DNA form, the CDR3 reads TGCGCCAGCAGCTTGACGGTTAACCTAAATGAGCAGTTCTTC. Its translation: CASSLTVNLNEQFF. Together with reference TRBV5-1 and TRBJ2-1, the CDR3 gives the full variable domain: KAGVTQTPRYLIKTRGQQVTLSCSPISGHRSVSWYQQTPGQGLQFLFEYFSETQRNKGNFPGRFSGRQFSNSRSEMNVSTLELGDSALYLCASSLTVNLNEQFFGPGTRLTVL.

The rearrangement joins TRBV5-1 to TRBJ2-1, with D uncertain. The CDR3 consists of 13 residues. V lost 0 bases to trimming and J lost 5 bases, with 6 bases between them. In germline, CDR1 is SGHRS, CDR2 YFSETQ. The CDR3, as DNA: TGCGCCAGCAGCTTGGAGAGAGACAATGAGCAGTTCTTC. Translation gives CASSLERDNEQFF.

This clone was seen just once. This chain connects TRBV10-3 to TRBJ1-6, with TRBD1 as a possible D gene (5 bases). V was trimmed by 4 bases and J by 3 bases, leaving 7 bases between them. This CDR3 comprises 14 residues. Looked up from germline, CDR1 is ENHRY and CDR2 is SYGVKD. The chain's CDR3 is CAISGGDYNSPLHF. The CDR3, as DNA: TGTGCCATCAGTGGGGGCGACTATAATTCACCCCTCCACTTT.

The rearrangement uses TRBV2 and TRBJ1-1; D call uncertain. The CDR3 has 13 residues. Trimming took 3 bases from V and 4 from J, leaving 9 bases between them. CDR1 is SNHLY and CDR2 is FYNNEI in the germline V gene. CDR3 region: CASSDRSSTEAFF. Here the CDR3 DNA reads TGTGCCAGCAGTGATCGGTCTTCCACTGAAGCTTTCTTT.

The chain combines TRBV6-2 or TRBV6-3 with TRBJ1-2; no clear D gene. CDR1 and CDR2 from the germline V gene are MNHEY and SVGEGT. The CDR3 is 15 residues long. V shed 6 bases and J shed 0 bases, with 14 bases lying between them. CDR3 sequence: CASSLAMTANYGYTF. CDR3 DNA: TGTGCCAGCAGCTTAGCTATGACGGCTAACTATGGCTACACCTTC.

V gene TRBV28 combines with J gene TRBJ2-1, with TRBD2 identical over 7 bases. This CDR3 has 13 amino acids. With 6 bases clipped from V and 9 bases from J, the junction kept 8 bases outside the gene matches. Germline V gene sequence: CDR1 MDHEN, CDR2 SYDVKM. The CDR3 DNA is TGTGCCAGCAGATCACCGGGACTATCTGAGCAGTTCTTC. Residues: CASRSPGLSEQFF.

This chain joins TRBV28 and TRBJ2-4; 8 positions match TRBD1. The germline CDR1 and CDR2 sequences are MDHEN and SYDVKM. Trimming at V came to 4 bases and at J to 7 bases, leaving 9 bases not matched to a gene. The CDR3 loop spans 15 amino acids. The CDR3 coding sequence is TGTGCCAGCAGTTGGGGACAGGACAGGAGGAACATTCAGTACTTC. Its translation: CASSWGQDRRNIQYF.

The chain employs TRBV5-4 and TRBJ2-1; 10 bases are shared with TRBD2. V lost 3 bases and J lost 6; bases outside the gene matches: 9. The germline V gene encodes CDR1 SGHNT and CDR2 YYREEE (reference sequence). This CDR3 contains 16 residues. Here the CDR3 reads CASSSFLAGVSNEQFF. The CDR3 DNA reads TGTGCCAGCAGCTCTTTTCTAGCGGGAGTTAGCAATGAGCAGTTCTTC.

V gene TRBV24-1 combines with J gene TRBJ2-5; 12 nucleotides line up with TRBD2. V trimming: 7 bases; J trimming: 5 bases; junction bases outside the gene matches: 7. In germline, CDR1 is KGHDR, CDR2 SFDVKD. The CDR3 has 15 amino acids. For the CDR3, the DNA is TGTGCCACCAGCGCTAGCGGGAGGGCCGCCGAGACCCAGTACTTC. It translates to CATSASGRAAETQYF.

V usage is TRBV7-3 and J usage is TRBJ2-1; 7 bases match TRBD2. The CDR3 sequence is 15 residues long. Germline loops: CDR1 SGHTA, CDR2 FQGTGA. The V segment lost 8 bases and the J segment 2 bases; nucleotides outside the gene matches: 9. The CDR3 protein is CASSKELAAYNEQFF. CDR3 nucleotide sequence: TGTGCCAGCTCGAAGGAGCTAGCGGCCTACAATGAGCAGTTCTTC.

V gene TRBV20-1 combines with J gene TRBJ1-2; 7 bases are a match to TRBD1. V was pared by 3 bases and J by 1 base, with 5 bases of the junction left unmatched. This CDR3 spans 14 amino acids. The germline CDR1 and CDR2 sequences are DFQATT and SNEGSKA (reference sequence). CDR3 bases: TGCAGTGCTAGTCAGGGGGTGAATAACTATGGCTACACCTTC. Translated, it gives CSASQGVNNYGYTF.

The rearrangement links TRBV2 to TRBJ2-1, with 9 bases fitting TRBD2. This CDR3 spans 14 amino acids. The J segment lost 8 bases and the V segment lost 8 bases, leaving 10 bases of the junction unmatched. Germline CDR1 and CDR2: SNHLY and FYNNEI. This CDR3 is CASSRGLAMDEQFF. CDR3 in DNA: TGTGCCAGCTCGAGGGGACTAGCAATGGATGAGCAGTTCTTC.

Here the CDR3 reads CASSLLSDYGYTF. For the CDR3, the DNA is TGCGCCAGCAGCTTGCTCTCTGACTATGGCTACACCTTC. The V call is TRBV5-1, the J call TRBJ1-2, with D uncertain. This CDR3 spans 13 amino acids. V lost 1 base and J 3 bases, leaving 7 bases between the germline ends. Germline CDR1 and CDR2: SGHRS and YFSETQ.

V and J are TRBV28 and TRBJ2-3; D not resolved. The germline V and J ends were trimmed by 5 bases and 2 bases, with 11 bases remaining between them. The CDR3 spans 14 residues. Germline loops: CDR1 MDHEN, CDR2 SYDVKM. The CDR3 bases are TGTGCCAGCAGTCGCCCCGGGTACACAGATACGCAGTATTTT. Its protein is CASSRPGYTDTQYF.